These 21 T cell receptor beta chains were sequenced from one sample in a study of tumor-infiltrating lymphocytes in primary liver carcinoma. Germline DNA was extracted too, while blood RNA derived from unsorted whole blood. Synthesis of TCR beta cDNA was carried out from 450 to 650 ng total RNA with a constant-region primer. Three rounds of nested multiplex PCR with slightly modified ARM-PCR produced TCR beta libraries. TRBV1-TRBV30 forward and Cbeta reverse primers drove the first two roughly 10-cycle rounds. MiXCR, run by TCRdb on the multiplex PCR reads, gives a single entry per CDR3 protein. The data show fewer than 400,000 distinct CDR3 sequences, 65% seen once. Sequencing used peripheral blood. These receptors came from a man in his forties with primary liver carcinoma and hepatitis B virus infection.

In regard to this clonotype: At one boundary the junction diverges from the germline segment, which might be a read error. The V gene is TRBV29-1, the J gene TRBJ1-1, with a weak D call TRBD1 (6 bases). Germline lookup yields CDR1 SQVTM and CDR2 ANQGSEA. The CDR3 length is 14 residues. CDR3 residues: CGAGHRTTNTETFF. The CDR3 DNA reads TGCGGCGCGGGACACCGAACGACGAACACTGAAACTTTCTTT.

Points on this clonotype: The CDR3 end shows no conserved phenylalanine or tryptophan, and so a read error is likely. The chain links TRBV5-1 to TRBJ2-1, with a weak D call TRBD1 (6 bases). CDR3 length equals 18 residues. Trimming removed 4 bases from V and 4 bases from J, with 24 bases in between. The V gene's germline CDR1 is SGHRS and CDR2 YFSETQ. The CDR3 nucleotides are TGCGCCAGCAGCACCCAACCCACAGGGTCAGGATCGTACAATGAGCAGTTCTCC. It encodes CASSTQPTGSGSYNEQFS.

Notes on this clonotype: The junction and the germline gene differ at one end; a read error may be behind it. The V gene is TRBV4-2, the J gene TRBJ2-1; tentatively, D is TRBD1 (5 bases). Germline values: CDR1 LGHNA, CDR2 YNFKEQ. The CDR3 sequence is 18 residues long. The CDR3 spells CARSQDSEALSSYNGQFF. Written as DNA, the CDR3 is TGTGCCAGGAGCCAAGACAGTGAAGCGCTCAGCTCCTACAATGGGCAGTTCTTC.

The J gene is TRBJ2-2, the V gene TRBV5-4, with a possible D match to TRBD2 (6 bases). This CDR3 is 18 amino acids long. Germline CDR1 is SGHNT and CDR2 is YYREEE (reference sequence). The ends were cut back, 0 bases at V and 1 base at J, with 16 bases in the middle. The CDR3 is CASSLAVLRGMNTGELFF. The CDR3 nucleotides read TGTGCCAGCAGCTTGGCCGTCTTACGGGGGATGAACACCGGGGAGCTGTTTTTT.

To note about this clonotype: Relative to the germline gene, one junction end is altered; a read error may explain this. The chain has TRBV10-3 and TRBJ1-1; no definite D call. The CDR3 spans 17 residues. CDR1 is ENHRY, CDR2 SYGVKD, per germline. The CDR3 sequence is CATSERGGVSGNTEAFF. In nucleotides, the CDR3 is TGTGCCACCAGTGAAAGAGGCGGGGTGAGTGGGAACACTGAAGCTTTCTTT.

Concerning this clonotype itself: At one boundary the junction diverges from the germline segment, which might be a read error. The chain carries TRBV5-1 and TRBJ1-1, with D unresolved. Germline V lookup: CDR1 SGHRS, CDR2 YFSETQ. The CDR3 length is 13 residues. The CDR3 region has the DNA TGCGCCAGCAGCCCGGCAATAGAGATTGAAGCTCTCTTT. Encoded protein: CASSPAIEIEALF.

With respect to this clonotype: No conserved phenylalanine or tryptophan is present at the end of the CDR3, so a read error is the likely explanation. This CDR3 is CASSGATGRAYEQYY. The CDR3 nucleotides are TGCGCCAGCAGCGGCGCGACAGGGCGTGCCTACGAGCAGTACTAC. The rearrangement joins TRBV5-1 to TRBJ2-7; 7 positions agree with TRBD1. J gave up 2 bases and V 4 bases, and 9 bases lay outside the gene matches. From germline, CDR1 is SGHRS and CDR2 YFSETQ. This CDR3 is built from 15 residues.

In regard to this clonotype: Sequence at one end of the junction differs from germline and may be a read error. V is TRBV4-1 and J is TRBJ2-1; TRBD2 matches at 8 bases. The CDR3 covers 17 residues. The germline CDR1 and CDR2 sequences are MGHRA and YSYEKL. The CDR3 DNA sequence: TGCGACAGCAGCCAAGACGCCGGGACTAGGATAGGCGGTGAGCAGTTCTTC. Amino acid sequence: CDSSQDAGTRIGGEQFF.

The table lists this clonotype with many counts. V and J are TRBV6-2 or TRBV6-3 and TRBJ2-2, with unresolved D. Germline loops: CDR1 MNHEY, CDR2 SVGEGT. The CDR3 totals 12 residues. The V end lost 8 bases, the J end lost 4 bases, and 8 bases lay between the germline ends. The CDR3 is CASGTFTGELFF. In DNA, the CDR3 is TGTGCCAGCGGAACATTCACCGGGGAGCTGTTTTTT.

Note on this clonotype: A much larger clone is a single base away; this may be a read error. The chain employs TRBV11-1 and TRBJ2-1; weak D call: TRBD1 (6 bases). Germline-derived CDR1 and CDR2 are SGHAT and FQDESV (reference sequence). The CDR3 is 11 amino acids. The CDR3 loop reads CAGRGASEQFF. The CDR3, as DNA: TGTGCCGGCAGGGGAGCATCTGAGCAGTTCTTC. Full variable domain (missing parts from reference TRBV11-1 and TRBJ2-1): EAEVAQSPRYKITEKSQAVAFWCDPISGHATLYWYRQILGQGPELLVQFQDESVVDDSQLPKDRFSAERLKGVDSTLKIQPAELGDSAMYLCAGRGASEQFFGPGTRLTVL.

With regard to this clonotype: One junction end disagrees with the germline gene, perhaps due to a read error. The V and J genes are TRBV11-2 and TRBJ1-1; D not certain. The V gene's germline CDR1 is SGHAT and CDR2 FQNNGV. This CDR3 comprises 13 residues. The chain's CDR3 is CASNLGLCGSAFF. CDR3 sequence (DNA): TGTGCCAGCAACTTAGGACTATGCGGCTCCGCTTTCTTT.

Notes on this clonotype: At one end, the junction sequence differs from germline, possibly due to a read error. This chain joins TRBV11-1 and TRBJ2-1, with 11 bases identical to TRBD1. The CDR3 totals 16 residues. Germline values: CDR1 SGHAT, CDR2 FQDESV (reference sequence). The CDR3 region is CASSLAPGQGVNEQLF. The CDR3 DNA sequence: TGTGCCAGCAGCTTGGCGCCGGGACAGGGGGTCAATGAGCAGCTCTTC.

Regarding this clonotype: The missing conserved phenylalanine or tryptophan at the end of this CDR3 makes a read error likely. This chain connects TRBV29-1 to TRBJ2-7; 7 bases fit TRBD1. The CDR3 loop spans 14 amino acids. CDR1 is SQVTM and CDR2 is ANQGSEA in the germline V gene. CDR3 coding DNA: TGCAGCGTTAGACAGGGACCCAACTCCCACGAGCAGTACATC. Protein: CSVRQGPNSHEQYI.

This clonotype showed up just a few times. The gene calls are TRBV28 and TRBJ1-3, with TRBD1 as a possible D gene (6 bases). This CDR3 has 17 amino acids. Between the trimmed V and J ends, which lost 1 base and 3 bases, there was a span of 16 bases. CDR1 and CDR2 from the germline V gene are MDHEN and SYDVKM. The CDR3 sequence: CASSLYFAGALGNTIYF. CDR3 nucleotide sequence: TGTGCCAGCAGTTTATATTTTGCAGGGGCGCTTGGAAACACCATATATTTT.

This clonotype appeared a few times. The gene calls are TRBV24-1 and TRBJ2-1; 9 bases are a match to TRBD1. V shed 5 bases and J 2 bases; nucleotides not matched to a gene: 6. The germline gives CDR1 KGHDR, CDR2 SFDVKD. This CDR3 has 16 amino acids. The DNA for the CDR3 is TGTGCCACCAGTGGGGGACAGGGAGCACCCTACAATGAGCAGTTCTTC. As protein: CATSGGQGAPYNEQFF.

Details on this clonotype: This clone may be a read error of a much larger clone one base away. The chain joins TRBV6-5 to TRBJ2-1; 10 bases line up with TRBD1. The CDR3 spans 12 residues. The germline gives CDR1 MNHEY, CDR2 SVGAGI. The CDR3 nucleotides read TGTGTCAGCAGGACAGGGGGTAATGAGCAGTTCTTC. Its protein product is CVSRTGGNEQFF.

Worth noting for this clonotype: Lacking the conserved final phenylalanine or tryptophan, this CDR3 likely reflects a read error. This chain uses TRBV10-3 with TRBJ1-1, with D maybe TRBD1 (6 bases). The length of the CDR3 is 14 residues. V was clipped by 2 bases and J by 1 base, with 8 bases between them. In germline, CDR1 is ENHRY, CDR2 SYGVKD. The CDR3 region has the DNA TGTGCCATCAGTGAGAAGGGGGGGAACACTGAAGCTTTCATT. This encodes CAISEKGGNTEAFI.

A few counts support this clonotype. Given the absence of the conserved phenylalanine or tryptophan at the CDR3 end, a read error is likely. The chain is built from TRBV7-9 and TRBJ1-6, with D unclear. Germline V lookup: CDR1 SEHNR, CDR2 FQNEAQ (reference sequence). CDR3 length equals 14 residues. Trimming took 4 bases from V and 10 from J, leaving 14 bases between them. The CDR3 sequence is CASSSGDHNSPLHL. In DNA, the CDR3 is TGTGCCAGCAGCTCCGGTGATCACAACTCACCCCTCCACTTA.

Points on this clonotype: An end of the junction differs from the germline gene, which may be a read error. This rearrangement joins TRBV5-4 to TRBJ2-1, with D uncertain. The CDR3 extends over 16 amino acids. Germline V CDR1 and CDR2: SGHNT, YYREEE (reference sequence). CDR3 residues: CVSSLPGLGSYNEQFF. For the CDR3, the DNA is TGTGTCAGCAGCCTACCTGGTTTAGGCTCCTACAATGAGCAGTTCTTC.

Points on this clonotype: Relative to the germline gene, one junction end is altered; a read error may explain this. For the CDR3, the DNA is TGTGCCAACACCCTTGGGGGAGATGGGATGGACAATGAGCAGCTCTTC. It codes for CANTLGGDGMDNEQLF. The genes are TRBV12-3 or TRBV12-4 and TRBJ2-1; D is possibly TRBD1 or TRBD2 (5 bases each). This CDR3 is built from 16 residues.

V and J are TRBV29-1 and TRBJ2-3; D is undetermined. Matching the DNA end better, TRBJ1-5 makes the J call doubtful. The germline V gene encodes CDR1 SQVTM and CDR2 ANQGSEA. This CDR3 spans 16 amino acids. This CDR3 reads CSARGSPGVGTDTQHF. In DNA form, the CDR3 reads TGCAGCGCCCGGGGATCTCCGGGAGTAGGCACAGATACGCAGCATTTT.